This T cell receptor beta chain was captured by sequencing in a study of cytomegalovirus exposure and HLA in healthy donors. The PCR had 60 Vbeta and 13 Jbeta primers. Clones were sequenced by immunoSEQ multiplex PCR, and TCRdb holds only the in-frame ones, with some missing. The sample has 200,000 or so clones; 82% are singletons. There are 14 residues in the CDR3. In germline, CDR1 is MGHRA, CDR2 YSYEKL. V lost 7 bases and J lost 2, with 11 bases in between. The V gene is TRBV4-1, the J gene TRBJ2-2; D may be TRBD2 (6 bases). This sequence originates from a boy between 2 and 15 years old in good health and CMV-seronegative. Sequenced material: PBMCs. The CDR3: CASTPGTNTGELFF. The CDR3 nucleotides are TGCGCCAGCACCCCAGGGACTAACACCGGGGAGCTGTTTTTT.